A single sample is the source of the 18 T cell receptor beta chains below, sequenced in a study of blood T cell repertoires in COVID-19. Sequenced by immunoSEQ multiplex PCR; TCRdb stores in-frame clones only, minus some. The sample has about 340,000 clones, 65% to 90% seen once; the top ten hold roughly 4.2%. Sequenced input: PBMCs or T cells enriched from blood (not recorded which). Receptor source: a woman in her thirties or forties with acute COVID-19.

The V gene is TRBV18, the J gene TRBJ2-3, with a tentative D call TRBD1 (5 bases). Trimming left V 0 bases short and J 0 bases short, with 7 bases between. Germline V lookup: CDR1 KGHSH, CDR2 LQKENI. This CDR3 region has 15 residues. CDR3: CASSPPTASTDTQYF. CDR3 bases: TGTGCCAGCTCACCACCGACAGCTAGCACAGATACGCAGTATTTT.

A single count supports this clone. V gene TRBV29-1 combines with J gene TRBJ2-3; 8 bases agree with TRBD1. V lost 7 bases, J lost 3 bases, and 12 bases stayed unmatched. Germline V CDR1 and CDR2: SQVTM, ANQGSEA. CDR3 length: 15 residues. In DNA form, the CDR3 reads TGCAGCGCTGTTCCAGGACAGGGAAGGACAGATACGCAGTATTTT. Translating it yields CSAVPGQGRTDTQYF.

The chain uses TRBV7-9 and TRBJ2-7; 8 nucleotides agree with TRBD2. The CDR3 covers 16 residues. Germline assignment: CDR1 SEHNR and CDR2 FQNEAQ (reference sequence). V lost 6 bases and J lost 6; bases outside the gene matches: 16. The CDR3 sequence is CASRRDQGTRVGEQYF. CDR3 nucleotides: TGTGCCAGCAGGCGGGACCAGGGGACTAGGGTTGGCGAGCAGTACTTC.

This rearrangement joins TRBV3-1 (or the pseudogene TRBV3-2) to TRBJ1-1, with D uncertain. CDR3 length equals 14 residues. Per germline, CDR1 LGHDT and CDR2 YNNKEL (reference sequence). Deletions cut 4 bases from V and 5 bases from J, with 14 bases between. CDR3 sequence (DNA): TGTGCCAGCAGCCTAGTGGAGGGAGGGACTGAAGCTTTCTTT. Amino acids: CASSLVEGGTEAFF.

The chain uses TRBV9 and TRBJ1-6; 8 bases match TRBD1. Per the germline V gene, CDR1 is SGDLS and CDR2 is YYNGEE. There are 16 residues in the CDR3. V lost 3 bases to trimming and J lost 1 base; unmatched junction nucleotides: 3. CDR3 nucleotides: TGTGCCAGCAGCGCATACAGGGGGTCCTATAATTCACCCCTCCACTTT. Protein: CASSAYRGSYNSPLHF.

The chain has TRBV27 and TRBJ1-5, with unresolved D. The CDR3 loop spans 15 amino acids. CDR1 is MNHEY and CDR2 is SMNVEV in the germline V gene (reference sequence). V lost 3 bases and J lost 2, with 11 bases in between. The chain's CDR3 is CASSFSRGGNQPQHF. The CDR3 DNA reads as TGTGCCAGCAGTTTCAGCAGAGGAGGCAATCAGCCCCAGCATTTT.

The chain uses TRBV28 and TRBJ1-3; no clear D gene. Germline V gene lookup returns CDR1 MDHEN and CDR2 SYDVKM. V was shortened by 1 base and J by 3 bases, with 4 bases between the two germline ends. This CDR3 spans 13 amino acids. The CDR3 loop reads CASSLSGGNTIYF. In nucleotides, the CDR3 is TGTGCCAGCAGTTTATCGGGTGGAAACACCATATATTTT.

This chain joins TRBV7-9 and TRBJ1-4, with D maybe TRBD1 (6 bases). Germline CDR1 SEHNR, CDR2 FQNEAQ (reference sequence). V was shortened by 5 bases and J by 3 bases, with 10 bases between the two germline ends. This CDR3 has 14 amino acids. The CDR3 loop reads CASSIGQSNEKLFF. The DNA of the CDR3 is TGTGCCAGCAGCATTGGACAGTCTAATGAAAAACTGTTTTTT.

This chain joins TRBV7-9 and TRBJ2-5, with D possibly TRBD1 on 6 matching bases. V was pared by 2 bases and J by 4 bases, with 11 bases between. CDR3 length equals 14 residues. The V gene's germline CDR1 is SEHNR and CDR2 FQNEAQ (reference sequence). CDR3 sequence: CASSLTRGAETQYF. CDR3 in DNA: TGTGCCAGCAGCTTAACCAGGGGCGCAGAGACCCAGTACTTC.

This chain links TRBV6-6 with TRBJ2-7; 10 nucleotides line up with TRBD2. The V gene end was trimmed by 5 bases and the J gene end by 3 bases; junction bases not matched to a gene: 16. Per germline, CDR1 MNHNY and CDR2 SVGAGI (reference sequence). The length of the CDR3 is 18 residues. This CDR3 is CASSRSSSTSGEDYEQYF. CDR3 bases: TGTGCCAGCAGTAGATCGAGCTCCACTAGCGGGGAAGACTACGAGCAGTACTTC.

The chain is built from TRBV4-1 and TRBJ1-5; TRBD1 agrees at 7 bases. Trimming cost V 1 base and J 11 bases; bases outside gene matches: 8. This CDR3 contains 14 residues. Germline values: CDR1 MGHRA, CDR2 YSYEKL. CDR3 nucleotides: TGCGCCAGCAGCCAAGGACAGGGTGATTGGTCCCAGCATTTT. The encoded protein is CASSQGQGDWSQHF.

The CDR3 protein is CASRVYITSYEQYF. CDR3 sequence (DNA): TGTGCCAGTAGGGTGTATATCACATCCTACGAGCAGTACTTC. V and J are TRBV19 and TRBJ2-7; D ambiguous. CDR3 length: 14 amino acids. In germline, CDR1 is LNHDA, CDR2 SQIVND (reference sequence). Trimming took off 6 bases at V and 1 base at J, with 13 bases between the two ends.

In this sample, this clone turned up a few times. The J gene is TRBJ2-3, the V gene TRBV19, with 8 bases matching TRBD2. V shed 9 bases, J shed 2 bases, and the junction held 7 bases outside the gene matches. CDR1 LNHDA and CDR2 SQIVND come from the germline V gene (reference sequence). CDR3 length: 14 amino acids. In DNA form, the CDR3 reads TGTGCCAGCGCGGGGGGAAGGGACACAGATACGCAGTATTTT. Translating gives CASAGGRDTDTQYF.

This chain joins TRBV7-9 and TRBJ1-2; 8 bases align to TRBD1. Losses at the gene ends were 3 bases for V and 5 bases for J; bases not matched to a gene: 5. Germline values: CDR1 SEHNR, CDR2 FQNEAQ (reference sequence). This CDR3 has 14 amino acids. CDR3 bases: TGTGCCAGCAGCTTGGGGACAGGAGCATATGGCTACACCTTC. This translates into CASSLGTGAYGYTF.

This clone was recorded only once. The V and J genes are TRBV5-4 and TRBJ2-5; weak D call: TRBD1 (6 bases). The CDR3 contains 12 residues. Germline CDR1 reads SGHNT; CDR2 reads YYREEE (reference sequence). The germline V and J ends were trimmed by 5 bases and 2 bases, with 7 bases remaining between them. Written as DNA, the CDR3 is TGTGCCAGCAGGACAGGACAAGAGACCCAGTACTTC. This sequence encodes CASRTGQETQYF.

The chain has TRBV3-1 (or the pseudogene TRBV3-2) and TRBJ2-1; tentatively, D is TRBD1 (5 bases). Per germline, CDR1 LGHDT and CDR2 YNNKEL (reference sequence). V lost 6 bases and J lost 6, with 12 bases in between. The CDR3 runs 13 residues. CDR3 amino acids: CASSRTFSNEQFF. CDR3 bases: TGTGCCAGCAGTCGGACATTTTCCAATGAGCAGTTCTTC.

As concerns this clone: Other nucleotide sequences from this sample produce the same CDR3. The chain's CDR3 is CASSLGRNTEAFF. CDR3 nucleotide sequence: TGTGCCAGCAGCTTAGGCAGGAACACTGAAGCTTTCTTT. The chain uses TRBV7-2 and TRBJ1-1; D unclear. Germline CDR1 and CDR2: SGHTA and FQGNSA. V shed 1 base and J shed 1 base, with 4 bases lying between them. The CDR3 is 13 amino acids.

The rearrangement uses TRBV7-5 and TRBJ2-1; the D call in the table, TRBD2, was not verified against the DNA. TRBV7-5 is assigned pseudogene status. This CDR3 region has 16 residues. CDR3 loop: CARSPAPGCAYNEQFF. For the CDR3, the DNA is TGTGCCAGAAGCCCCGCGCCGGGGTGCGCCTACAATGAGCAGTTCTTC.